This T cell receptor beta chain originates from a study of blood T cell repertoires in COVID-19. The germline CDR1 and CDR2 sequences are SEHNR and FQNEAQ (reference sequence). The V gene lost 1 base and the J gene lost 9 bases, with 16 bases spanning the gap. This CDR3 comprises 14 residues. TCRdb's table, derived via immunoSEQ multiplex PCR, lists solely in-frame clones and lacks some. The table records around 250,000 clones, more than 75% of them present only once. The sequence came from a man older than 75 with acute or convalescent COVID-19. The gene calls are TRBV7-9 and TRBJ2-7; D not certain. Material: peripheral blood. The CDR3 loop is CASSLDIEALRQYF. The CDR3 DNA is TGTGCCAGCAGCTTAGATATCGAGGCCCTGCGGCAGTACTTC.